These 30 T cell receptor beta chains share one sample of origin, sequenced in a study of cytomegalovirus exposure and HLA in healthy donors. The PCR was carried out with 60 Vbeta primers and 13 Jbeta primers. TCRdb keeps only in-frame clones here, not all; method: immunoSEQ multiplex PCR. Here the sample spans about 130,000 clones, 60% to 80% being singletons. The sequenced sample was PBMCs. Receptor source: a male donor in good health and CMV-seronegative.

This clone appeared once. This chain uses TRBV7-2 with TRBJ1-1; TRBD1 might be the D (5 bases). V was cut by 6 bases and J by 0 bases, with 14 bases left in between. The CDR3 runs 15 residues. Per the germline V gene, CDR1 is SGHTA and CDR2 is FQGNSA. CDR3 nucleotide sequence: TGTGCCAGCAGTTACTACAGGTCGTTGAACACTGAAGCTTTCTTT. It is translated as CASSYYRSLNTEAFF.

This chain links TRBV5-1 with TRBJ2-1; D gene unclear. Germline V CDR1 and CDR2: SGHRS, YFSETQ. This CDR3 is 17 amino acids long. Trimming pared 2 bases from V and 0 bases from J, leaving 15 bases between. This chain's CDR3 is CASSFRSAGSSYNEQFF. As DNA, the CDR3 is TGCGCCAGCAGCTTCCGCTCGGCAGGTAGCTCCTACAATGAGCAGTTCTTC.

The gene calls are TRBV19 and TRBJ1-1; D perhaps matches TRBD1 (5 bases). The CDR3 covers 16 residues. Trimming removed 5 bases at V and 4 bases at J, with 20 bases between. Germline lookup yields CDR1 LNHDA and CDR2 SQIVND (reference sequence). The CDR3 DNA reads as TGTGCCAGTAGTCTACATACGACAGCTCAGGGCACTGAAGCTTTCTTT. This sequence encodes CASSLHTTAQGTEAFF.

This clone is a singleton in its sample. V is TRBV30 and J is TRBJ1-4; the D gene is possibly TRBD1 (5 bases). The germline CDR1 and CDR2 sequences are GTSNPN and SVGIG (reference sequence). V lost 2 bases and J lost 2, with 12 bases in between. This CDR3 contains 15 residues. The CDR3, as DNA: TGTGCCTGGAGTTCAGGGTTACGGACTAATGAAAAACTGTTTTTT. Amino acid sequence: CAWSSGLRTNEKLFF.

The V call is TRBV21-1, the J call TRBJ2-7; the table's D call, TRBD2, was not checked against the DNA. TRBV21-1 constitutes a pseudogene. The CDR3 spans 16 residues. The CDR3 protein is CASSRGREGPCYEQYF. As DNA, the CDR3 is TGTGCCAGCAGCAGAGGACGGGAGGGCCCGTGTTACGAGCAGTACTTC.

This rearrangement joins TRBV2 to TRBJ2-7; D is possibly TRBD2 (6 bases). This CDR3 has 15 amino acids. In germline, CDR1 is SNHLY, CDR2 FYNNEI. Trimming took 6 bases from V and 4 from J, leaving 19 bases between them. CDR3 DNA: TGTGCCAGCAGGGGGACTGACTCACCGATTTACGAGCAGTACTTC. This gives the protein CASRGTDSPIYEQYF.

V usage is TRBV7-8 and J usage is TRBJ2-5; 8 nucleotides agree with TRBD1. Germline CDR1 SGHVS, CDR2 FQNEAQ. This CDR3 has 14 residues. V shed 7 bases and J 2 bases; nucleotides not matched to a gene: 6. The CDR3 DNA reads as TGTGCCAGCAACGCCTGGACAGGGCAAGAGACCCAGTACTTC. It encodes CASNAWTGQETQYF.

CDR3: CASSQPRAGGPTDTQYF. In DNA form, the CDR3 reads TGTGCCAGCAGCCAACCGAGGGCGGGGGGTCCCACAGATACGCAGTATTTT. This chain uses TRBV14 with TRBJ2-3; TRBD2 matches at 8 bases. Germline CDR1 SGHDN, CDR2 FVKESK. CDR3 length equals 17 residues. V was clipped by 2 bases and J by 2 bases; unmatched bases: 9.

The chain uses TRBV4-3 and TRBJ2-6; maybe TRBD2 (5 bases). The germline V and J ends were trimmed by 2 bases and 0 bases, with 26 bases remaining between them. Germline values: CDR1 LGHNA, CDR2 YSLEER. The CDR3 totals 22 residues. This chain's CDR3 is CASSQKALGRGWGSSGANVLTF. DNA for the CDR3: TGCGCCAGCAGCCAAAAAGCTTTGGGCCGGGGATGGGGATCCTCTGGGGCCAACGTCCTGACTTTC.

This sequence joins TRBV9 and TRBJ1-2, with no clear D. CDR1 is SGDLS and CDR2 is YYNGEE in the germline V gene. Trimming removed 0 bases from V and 2 bases from J, with 11 bases in between. The CDR3 totals 15 residues. CDR3 residues: CASSVAQVGNYGYTF. The CDR3 coding sequence is TGTGCCAGCAGCGTAGCTCAAGTGGGCAACTATGGCTACACCTTC.

CDR3 protein: CASSQEAGGTYNEQFF. The CDR3 bases are TGCGCCAGCAGCCAAGAAGCGGGGGGGACCTACAATGAGCAGTTCTTC. The chain is built from TRBV4-3 and TRBJ2-1; TRBD2 matches at 10 bases. The germline V gene has CDR1 LGHNA and CDR2 YSLEER. The junction had 1 base not matched to a gene; V was cut back by 0 bases and J by 2 bases. The CDR3 extends over 16 amino acids.

This sequence joins TRBV5-4 and TRBJ2-7; TRBD1 aligns across 8 bases. The J segment lost 1 base and the V segment lost 4 bases, leaving 7 bases of the junction unmatched. The CDR3 contains 15 residues. Germline loops: CDR1 SGHNT, CDR2 YYREEE (reference sequence). CDR3 loop: CASSRTGQESYEQYF. The CDR3 region has the DNA TGTGCCAGCAGCCGTACGGGACAGGAATCCTACGAGCAGTACTTC.

The gene calls are TRBV7-8 and TRBJ2-5, with TRBD2 identical over 9 bases. The CDR3 is 16 amino acids. The ends lost 5 bases at V and 2 bases at J; junction bases unmatched: 9. Germline V lookup: CDR1 SGHVS, CDR2 FQNEAQ. The CDR3 DNA is TGTGCCAGCAGCATAGGACTAGCGTGGGATCAAGAGACCCAGTACTTC. It encodes CASSIGLAWDQETQYF.

The chain employs TRBV21-1 and TRBJ2-3; TRBD2, the table's D call, was not compared with the DNA. TRBV21-1 is a pseudogene segment. This CDR3 has 17 amino acids. CDR3 sequence: CASSSSSGRPSTDTQYF. In DNA form, the CDR3 reads TGTGCCAGCAGCAGTTCTAGCGGGAGGCCCAGCACAGATACGCAGTATTTT.

In this sample, this clone turned up once. The chain uses TRBV29-1 and TRBJ2-7, with D perhaps TRBD1 (5 bases). Germline V CDR1 and CDR2: SQVTM, ANQGSEA. Deletions cut 3 bases from V and 2 bases from J, with 8 bases between. This CDR3 is built from 12 residues. In DNA, the CDR3 is TGCAGCGTTGACCAGGGTCCCTACGAGCAGTACTTC. This sequence encodes CSVDQGPYEQYF.

A single count supports this clone. This chain joins TRBV27 and TRBJ2-2; possible D gene TRBD2, 5 bases. Between the trimmed V and J ends, which lost 2 bases and 6 bases, there was a span of 19 bases. Germline-derived CDR1 and CDR2 are MNHEY and SMNVEV (reference sequence). The CDR3 totals 17 residues. CDR3 in DNA: TGTGCCAGCAGTTTAGACGGGATAGGGTTATTAGCCGGGGAGCTGTTTTTT. Translating it yields CASSLDGIGLLAGELFF.

The V call is TRBV7-6, the J call TRBJ2-7, with D unclear. Germline loops: CDR1 SGHVS, CDR2 FNYEAQ. The germline V and J ends were trimmed by 5 bases and 4 bases, with 15 bases remaining between them. CDR3 length: 14 residues. CDR3 protein: CASSPHERHYEQYF. The CDR3 DNA follows: TGTGCCAGCAGCCCCCACGAGAGGCATTACGAGCAGTACTTC.

The J gene is TRBJ2-7, the V gene TRBV11-2; the match to TRBD1 covers 10 bases. From germline, CDR1 is SGHAT and CDR2 FQNNGV. V trimming: 4 bases; J trimming: 0 bases; junction bases outside the gene matches: 12. The CDR3 is 18 amino acids. The CDR3: CASSSERPGTGVSYEQYF. In DNA form, the CDR3 reads TGTGCCAGCAGCTCAGAAAGGCCCGGGACAGGGGTCTCCTACGAGCAGTACTTC.

The chain recombines TRBV28 with TRBJ2-2; 7 positions agree with TRBD1. V was pared by 3 bases and J by 4 bases, with 5 bases of the junction left unmatched. This CDR3 has 15 residues. CDR1 MDHEN and CDR2 SYDVKM come from the germline V gene. The DNA for the CDR3 is TGTGCCAGCAGTTTTCGGGACAGATTCACCGGGGAGCTGTTTTTT. This encodes CASSFRDRFTGELFF. Full variable domain (missing parts from reference TRBV28 and TRBJ2-2): DVKVTQSSRYLVKRTGEKVFLECVQDMDHENMFWYRQDPGLGLRLIYFSYDVKMKEKGDIPEGYSVSREKKERFSLILESASTNQTSMYLCASSFRDRFTGELFFGEGSRLTVL.

This clone was observed a single time. The chain combines TRBV4-3 with TRBJ2-3, with D possibly TRBD1 on 6 matching bases. V was cut by 0 bases and J by 4 bases, with 14 bases left in between. The CDR3 is 16 residues long. Germline-derived CDR1 and CDR2 are LGHNA and YSLEER. Here the CDR3 reads CASSQDAAGESDTQYF. The CDR3 DNA is TGCGCCAGCAGCCAAGATGCAGCAGGGGAGTCAGATACGCAGTATTTT.

This chain connects TRBV28 to TRBJ2-7, with D possibly TRBD2 on 6 matching bases. With 3 bases removed from V and 2 bases from J, the gap between germline ends came to 23 bases. CDR3 length equals 18 residues. CDR1 and CDR2 from the germline V gene are MDHEN and SYDVKM. In DNA form, the CDR3 reads TGTGCCAGCAGTTTTATAGGTTTGGGTCTAGCGAATACCTACGAGCAGTACTTC. Residues: CASSFIGLGLANTYEQYF.

This clone showed up just a few times. The chain carries TRBV2 and TRBJ1-1; perhaps TRBD1 as D (5 bases). Germline lookup yields CDR1 SNHLY and CDR2 FYNNEI. This CDR3 is 18 amino acids long. With 3 bases removed from V and 0 bases from J, the gap between germline ends came to 20 bases. The CDR3 is CASSDGSGVPIMNTEAFF. The DNA of the CDR3 is TGTGCCAGCAGTGATGGGTCGGGGGTTCCGATCATGAACACTGAAGCTTTCTTT. Complete variable domain (other parts from reference TRBV2 and TRBJ1-1): EPEVTQTPSHQVTQMGQEVILRCVPISNHLYFYWYRQILGQKVEFLVSFYNNEISEKSEIFDDQFSVERPDGSNFTLKIRSTKLEDSAMYFCASSDGSGVPIMNTEAFFGQGTRLTVV.

The rearrangement links TRBV5-1 to TRBJ1-1; 10 positions match TRBD1. The CDR3 runs 17 residues. Unmatched junction bases numbered 12, after V lost 0 bases and J lost 7 bases. CDR1 is SGHRS and CDR2 is YFSETQ in the germline V gene. For the CDR3, the DNA is TGCGCCAGCAGCTTGGAAAAGGGACAGGGGCGAGGTATTGAAGCTTTCTTT. Encoded protein: CASSLEKGQGRGIEAFF.

The V and J genes are TRBV27 and TRBJ2-1, with 7 bases aligning to TRBD2. CDR3 length equals 13 residues. The junction had 6 bases not matched to a gene; V was cut back by 4 bases and J by 9 bases. Germline V CDR1 and CDR2: MNHEY, SMNVEV (reference sequence). The CDR3 region is CASSSRGRTEQFF. The CDR3 region has the DNA TGTGCCAGCAGTTCGCGCGGGAGAACTGAGCAGTTCTTC.

Only one count was recorded for this clone. The chain has TRBV14 and TRBJ2-1; 13 bases agree with TRBD2. The CDR3 runs to 19 residues. Germline lookup yields CDR1 SGHDN and CDR2 FVKESK. Germline trimming cut 3 bases from V and 4 bases from J; bases unmatched to any gene: 12. The CDR3 sequence: CASSHSKTGGLAGYNEQFF. CDR3 bases: TGTGCCAGCAGCCACTCAAAAACTGGGGGACTAGCGGGGTACAATGAGCAGTTCTTC.

The chain uses TRBV7-3 and TRBJ2-1; TRBD1 agrees at 10 bases. The CDR3 is 15 amino acids. Losses at the gene ends were 5 bases for V and 4 bases for J; bases not matched to a gene: 5. Germline CDR1 and CDR2: SGHTA and FQGTGA. This CDR3 reads CASSSRQGAYNEQFF. The DNA for the CDR3 is TGTGCCAGCAGCAGTAGACAGGGGGCGTACAATGAGCAGTTCTTC.

The rearrangement links TRBV27 to TRBJ2-3; perhaps TRBD2 as D (6 bases). This CDR3 has 17 amino acids. Germline V lookup: CDR1 MNHEY, CDR2 SMNVEV (reference sequence). V was pared by 6 bases and J by 1 base, with 20 bases between. CDR3 in DNA: TGTGCCAGCAGAGCCTATCATGGGGGGATCGGCACAGATACGCAGTATTTT. Its translation: CASRAYHGGIGTDTQYF.

This chain connects TRBV7-2 to TRBJ1-3, with 8 bases lining up with TRBD1. V lost 5 bases and J lost 3; bases outside the gene matches: 6. CDR1 SGHTA and CDR2 FQGNSA come from the germline V gene. The CDR3 is made up of 15 amino acids. CDR3 DNA: TGTGCCAGCAGCACGACAGGGGCGAGTGGAAACACCATATATTTT. Protein: CASSTTGASGNTIYF. The full variable domain, its missing parts supplied by reference TRBV7-2 and TRBJ1-3, is GAGVSQSPSNKVTEKGKDVELRCDPISGHTALYWYRQSLGQGLEFLIYFQGNSAPDKSGLPSDRFSAERTGGSVSTLTIQRTQQEDSAVYLCASSTTGASGNTIYFGEGSWLTVV.

This clone was seen a few times. This chain uses TRBV5-1 with TRBJ2-1; no definite D call. Per the germline V gene, CDR1 is SGHRS and CDR2 is YFSETQ. The V end was cut by 2 bases, the J end by 6 bases, with 12 bases between. The CDR3 extends over 14 amino acids. The CDR3 nucleotides read TGCGCCAGCAGCTTCCTTGCGGCGACCAATGAGCAGTTCTTC. It codes for CASSFLAATNEQFF.

This clone has only a few counts. The CDR3 sequence is CASSSVSGELFF. The CDR3 DNA follows: TGTGCCAGCAGTAGCGTAAGCGGGGAGCTGTTTTTT. V usage is TRBV6-4 and J usage is TRBJ2-2, with D unresolved. Trimming took off 5 bases at V and 7 bases at J, with 8 bases between the two ends. Per germline, CDR1 MRHNA and CDR2 SNTAGT. The CDR3 contains 12 residues.